A selection of T cell receptor beta chains follows, all from one sample in a study of blood T cell repertoires in COVID-19. Measured with immunoSEQ multiplex PCR; TCRdb has only the in-frame clones, and not every one. The table lists approximately 410,000 clones, 86% of them singletons. What was sequenced was peripheral blood. All receptors come from a woman in her twenties or thirties with active or convalescent COVID-19. The CDR3 runs from the conserved cysteine through the conserved F or W. A D gene is named only where the DNA matches it firmly. Not every row has a clone size; where given, it reads once, few, many or a size class.

CDR3 DNA: TGTGCCATCAGTGAGTCCCTCGGGGGTAGAGAGACCCAGTACTTC; CDR3 protein: CAISESLGGRETQYF; clone size: .; J gene: TRBJ2-5; V gene: TRBV10-3; D gene: .
CDR3 DNA: TGTGCCAGCAGCATAAACAGGGGTAGGAACACTGAAGCTTTCTTT; CDR3 protein: CASSINRGRNTEAFF; clone size: .; J gene: TRBJ1-1; V gene: TRBV21-1; D gene: .
CDR3 DNA: TGTGCCAGCAGTGACATGGGACAGGTCCTCGCCGCGCCCCAGCATTTT; CDR3 protein: CASSDMGQVLAAPQHF; clone size: .; J gene: TRBJ1-5; V gene: TRBV6-1; D gene: TRBD1
CDR3 DNA: TGTGCCAGCAGCCGCTATCGTCCCGGGACAGCCTCTGACGAGCAGTACTTC; CDR3 protein: CASSRYRPGTASDEQYF; clone size: .; J gene: TRBJ2-7; V gene: TRBV3-1/TRBV3-2; D gene: TRBD1
CDR3 DNA: TGTGCCAGCAGTTTCGGGACAGGTTACAATCAGCCCCAGCATTTT; CDR3 protein: CASSFGTGYNQPQHF; clone size: .; J gene: TRBJ1-5; V gene: TRBV27; D gene: TRBD1
CDR3 DNA: TGTGCCAGCAGCCAAGATCCAGGCGTTTATATGTTCTATAATTCACCCCTCCACTTT; CDR3 protein: CASSQDPGVYMFYNSPLHF; clone size: .; J gene: TRBJ1-6; V gene: TRBV3-1/TRBV3-2; D gene: .
CDR3 DNA: TGTGCCAGTAGTATTTGGGACTCCAAGAATCAGCCCCAGCATTTT; CDR3 protein: CASSIWDSKNQPQHF; clone size: .; J gene: TRBJ1-5; V gene: TRBV19; D gene: .
CDR3 DNA: TGCGCCAGCAGTGGCTTCGGCGGGACGGGGGAGCAGTACTTC; CDR3 protein: CASSGFGGTGEQYF; clone size: .; J gene: TRBJ2-7; V gene: TRBV23-1; D gene: .
CDR3 DNA: TGCGCCAGCAGCTTGGCGGGTTCCCAAGAGACCCAGTACTTC; CDR3 protein: CASSLAGSQETQYF; clone size: .; J gene: TRBJ2-5; V gene: TRBV5-1; D gene: .
CDR3 DNA: TGTGCCAGCAGCCGCAGGGGTTCTTTGGGTATCTCTGGGGCCAACGTCCTGACTTTC; CDR3 protein: CASSRRGSLGISGANVLTF; clone size: .; J gene: TRBJ2-6; V gene: TRBV28; D gene: .
CDR3 DNA: TGTGCCAGTAGAATCGACAGGGGGCAAAATCAGCCCCAGCATTTT; CDR3 protein: CASRIDRGQNQPQHF; clone size: once; J gene: TRBJ1-5; V gene: TRBV19; D gene: TRBD1
CDR3 DNA: TGCAGTGCTAGTGGCCAGGAATACAATGAGCAGTTCTTC; CDR3 protein: CSASGQEYNEQFF; clone size: .; J gene: TRBJ2-1; V gene: TRBV20-1; D gene: .
CDR3 DNA: TGCGCCAGCAGCTTGGAAGGGGGCACAGATACGCAGTATTTT; CDR3 protein: CASSLEGGTDTQYF; clone size: .; J gene: TRBJ2-3; V gene: TRBV5-1; D gene: .
CDR3 DNA: TGTGCCAGCAGCCAAGATAGGGCGGGGTACTCCTACGAGCAGTACTTC; CDR3 protein: CASSQDRAGYSYEQYF; clone size: .; J gene: TRBJ2-7; V gene: TRBV14; D gene: .
CDR3 DNA: TGTGCCAGTAGTACGGCGGCGGTGACGGCCAACGGGGAGCAGTACTTC; CDR3 protein: CASSTAAVTANGEQYF; clone size: .; J gene: TRBJ2-7; V gene: TRBV19; D gene: .
CDR3 DNA: TGTGCCTACCGGGGGGGGCAGGGTGGCGTCGCTTTCTTT; CDR3 protein: CAYRGGQGGVAFF; clone size: .; J gene: TRBJ1-1; V gene: TRBV2; D gene: .
CDR3 DNA: TGTGCCAGCAGATTTACAGGGGCGGTCACTGAAGCTTTCTTT; CDR3 protein: CASRFTGAVTEAFF; clone size: .; J gene: TRBJ1-1; V gene: TRBV7-2; D gene: TRBD1
CDR3 DNA: TGTGCCAGCCAGCCGGGGATCACAACTAATGAAAAACTGTTTTTT; CDR3 protein: CASQPGITTNEKLFF; clone size: .; J gene: TRBJ1-4; V gene: TRBV6-5; D gene: .
CDR3 DNA: TGTGCCAGCAGCCGACGGGACTATAATTCACCCCTCCACTTT; CDR3 protein: CASSRRDYNSPLHF; clone size: few; J gene: TRBJ1-6; V gene: TRBV13; D gene: .
CDR3 DNA: TGCGCCAGCAGCTTGGGACAGGGGGCGGGCGGCGGCTATGGCTACACCTTC; CDR3 protein: CASSLGQGAGGGYGYTF; clone size: .; J gene: TRBJ1-2; V gene: TRBV5-1; D gene: TRBD1
CDR3 DNA: TGTGCCAGCAGCTCACAGGGTCTTAATGAAAAACTGTTTTTT; CDR3 protein: CASSSQGLNEKLFF; clone size: .; J gene: TRBJ1-4; V gene: TRBV7-9; D gene: .
CDR3 DNA: TGTGCCAGCAGTTTACCGGGACAGGGTCTGCATAACTATGGCTACACCTTC; CDR3 protein: CASSLPGQGLHNYGYTF; clone size: .; J gene: TRBJ1-2; V gene: TRBV28; D gene: TRBD1
CDR3 DNA: TGTGCCAGCTCAACCCCGGCTAGCGGGAGTGTTTACGAGCAGTACTTC; CDR3 protein: CASSTPASGSVYEQYF; clone size: .; J gene: TRBJ2-7; V gene: TRBV18; D gene: TRBD2
CDR3 DNA: TGTGCCACCAGCAGAGGAAGGGGGATGACGTCCAACGAGCAGTACTTC; CDR3 protein: CATSRGRGMTSNEQYF; clone size: .; J gene: TRBJ2-7; V gene: TRBV15; D gene: .
CDR3 DNA: TGTGCCAGCTCACAGGGGAGCAATCAGCCCCAGCATTTT; CDR3 protein: CASSQGSNQPQHF; clone size: .; J gene: TRBJ1-5; V gene: TRBV18; D gene: .
CDR3 DNA: TGTGCCAGCAGCTTACTGCGGGAGGGCCACACCGGGGAGCTGTTTTTT; CDR3 protein: CASSLLREGHTGELFF; clone size: .; J gene: TRBJ2-2; V gene: TRBV7-8; D gene: TRBD2
CDR3 DNA: TGTGCCAGCAGCGCAGGGGCCCCGAGCTCCTACGAGCAGTACTTC; CDR3 protein: CASSAGAPSSYEQYF; clone size: .; J gene: TRBJ2-7; V gene: TRBV6-5; D gene: .
CDR3 DNA: TGTGCCAGCAGCCTTAGGACAGCCAAGAACACTGAAGCTTTCTTT; CDR3 protein: CASSLRTAKNTEAFF; clone size: .; J gene: TRBJ1-1; V gene: TRBV3-1/TRBV3-2; D gene: .
CDR3 DNA: TGTGCCAGCAGTACAGGGGGCGCAGATGGCTACACCTTC; CDR3 protein: CASSTGGADGYTF; clone size: .; J gene: TRBJ1-2; V gene: TRBV2; D gene: TRBD1
CDR3 DNA: TGTGCCAGCTCACCACAGGAGGGGGCGCGGAACACTGAAGCTTTCTTT; CDR3 protein: CASSPQEGARNTEAFF; clone size: .; J gene: TRBJ1-1; V gene: TRBV18; D gene: TRBD1
CDR3 DNA: TGTGCCATCAGTGAGAGGACATCTGTCGCGGGCAATCAGCCCCAGCATTTT; CDR3 protein: CAISERTSVAGNQPQHF; clone size: .; J gene: TRBJ1-5; V gene: TRBV10-3; D gene: .
CDR3 DNA: TGTGCCAGCAGCTTAGAACGATTAGCGTCCACCGGGGAGCTGTTTTTT; CDR3 protein: CASSLERLASTGELFF; clone size: .; J gene: TRBJ2-2; V gene: TRBV7-2; D gene: .
CDR3 DNA: TGTGCCAGCAGCCAAGAGATAGGGGGAAGCGTCCTGACTTTC; CDR3 protein: CASSQEIGGSVLTF; clone size: .; J gene: TRBJ2-6; V gene: TRBV3-1/TRBV3-2; D gene: .
CDR3 DNA: TGTGCCAGCTCACCCGTCGGACGGGGGGGGGAAAAACTGTTTTTT; CDR3 protein: CASSPVGRGGEKLFF; clone size: .; J gene: TRBJ1-4; V gene: TRBV18; D gene: .
CDR3 DNA: TGTGCCAGCAGTCCAGACGGAGCAACTAATGAAAAACTGTTTTTT; CDR3 protein: CASSPDGATNEKLFF; clone size: .; J gene: TRBJ1-4; V gene: TRBV28; D gene: .